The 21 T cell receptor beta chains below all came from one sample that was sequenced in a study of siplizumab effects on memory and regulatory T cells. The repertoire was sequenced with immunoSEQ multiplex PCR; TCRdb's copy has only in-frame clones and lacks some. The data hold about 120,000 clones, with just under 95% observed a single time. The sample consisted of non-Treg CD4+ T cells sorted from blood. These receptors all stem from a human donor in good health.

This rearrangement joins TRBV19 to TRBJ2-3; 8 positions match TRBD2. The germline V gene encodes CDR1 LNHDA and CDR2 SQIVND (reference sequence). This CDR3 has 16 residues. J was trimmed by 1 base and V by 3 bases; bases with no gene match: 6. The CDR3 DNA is TGTGCCAGTAGTATCGGTGGGCGGGGGGGCACAGATACGCAGTATTTT. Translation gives CASSIGGRGGTDTQYF.

In nucleotides, the CDR3 is TGTGCCAGCAGCTCCACCGGGACTAGCGCCTACAATGAGCAGTTCTTC. This codes for CASSSTGTSAYNEQFF. The chain couples TRBV5-5 to TRBJ2-1; 10 bases are shared with TRBD2. Looked up from germline, CDR1 is SGHKS and CDR2 is YYEKEE (reference sequence). The CDR3 totals 16 residues. The junction had 5 bases not matched to a gene; V was cut back by 3 bases and J by 2 bases.

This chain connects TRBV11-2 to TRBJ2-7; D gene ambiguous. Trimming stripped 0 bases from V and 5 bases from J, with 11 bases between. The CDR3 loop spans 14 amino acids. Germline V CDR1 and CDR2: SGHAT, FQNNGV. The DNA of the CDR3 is TGTGCCAGCAGCTTAGATCGGGCGAGCCACGAGCAGTACTTC. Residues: CASSLDRASHEQYF.

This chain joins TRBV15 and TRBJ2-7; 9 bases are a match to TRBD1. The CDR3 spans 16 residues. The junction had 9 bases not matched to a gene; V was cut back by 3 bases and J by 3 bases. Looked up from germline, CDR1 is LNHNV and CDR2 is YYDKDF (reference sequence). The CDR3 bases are TGTGCCACCAGCAGGCGCACCGGGACAGGGCTCTACGAGCAGTACTTC. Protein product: CATSRRTGTGLYEQYF.

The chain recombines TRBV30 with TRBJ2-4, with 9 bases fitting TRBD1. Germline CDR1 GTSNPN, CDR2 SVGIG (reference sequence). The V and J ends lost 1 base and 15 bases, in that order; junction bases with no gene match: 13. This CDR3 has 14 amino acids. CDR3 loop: CAWSAGVDRGERYF. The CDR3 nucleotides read TGTGCCTGGAGTGCCGGAGTTGACAGGGGGGAGAGGTACTTC.

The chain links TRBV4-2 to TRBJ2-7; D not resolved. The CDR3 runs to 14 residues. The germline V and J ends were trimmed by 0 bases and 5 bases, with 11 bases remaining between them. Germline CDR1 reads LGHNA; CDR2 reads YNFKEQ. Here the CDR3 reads CASSQDIRPDEQYF. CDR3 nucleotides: TGTGCCAGCAGCCAAGATATCCGACCCGACGAGCAGTACTTC.

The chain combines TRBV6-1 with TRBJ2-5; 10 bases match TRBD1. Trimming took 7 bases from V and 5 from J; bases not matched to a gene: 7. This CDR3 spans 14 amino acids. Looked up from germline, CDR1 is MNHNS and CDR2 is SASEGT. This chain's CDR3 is CASTGDRGGETQYF. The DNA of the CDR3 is TGTGCCAGCACTGGGGACAGGGGCGGGGAGACCCAGTACTTC.

CDR3 nucleotides: TGTGCCTGGAGCACAGGGGGTTTAGACTATGGCTACACCTTC. Its protein is CAWSTGGLDYGYTF. The chain links TRBV30 to TRBJ1-2; 8 bases are shared with TRBD1. The CDR3 totals 14 residues. V gave up 3 bases and J gave up 3 bases; unmatched junction bases: 6. Looked up from germline, CDR1 is GTSNPN and CDR2 is SVGIG (reference sequence).

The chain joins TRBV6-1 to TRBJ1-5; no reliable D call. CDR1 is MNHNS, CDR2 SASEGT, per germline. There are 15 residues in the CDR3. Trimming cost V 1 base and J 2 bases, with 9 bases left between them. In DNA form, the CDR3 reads TGTGCCAGCAGTGAAGTGGGCGCGCGCAATCAGCCCCAGCATTTT. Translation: CASSEVGARNQPQHF.

For the CDR3, the DNA is TGTGCCAGCAGCTTCGGGTTGAACACTGAAGCTTTCTTT. Its protein is CASSFGLNTEAFF. V and J are TRBV5-5 and TRBJ1-1; D is uncertain. The CDR3 runs to 13 residues. Trimming pared 2 bases from V and 0 bases from J, leaving 5 bases between. From germline, CDR1 is SGHKS and CDR2 YYEKEE (reference sequence).

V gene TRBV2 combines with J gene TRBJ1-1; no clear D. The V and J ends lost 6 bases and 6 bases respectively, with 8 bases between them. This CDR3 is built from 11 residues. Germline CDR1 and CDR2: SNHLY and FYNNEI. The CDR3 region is CASSRRAEAFF. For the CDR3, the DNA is TGTGCCAGCAGCCGGCGCGCTGAAGCTTTCTTT.

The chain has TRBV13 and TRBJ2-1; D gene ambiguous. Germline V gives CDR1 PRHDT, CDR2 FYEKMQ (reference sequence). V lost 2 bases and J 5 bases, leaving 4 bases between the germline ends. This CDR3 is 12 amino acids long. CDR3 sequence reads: CASSLQDNEQFF. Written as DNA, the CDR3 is TGTGCCAGCAGCTTACAGGACAATGAGCAGTTCTTC.

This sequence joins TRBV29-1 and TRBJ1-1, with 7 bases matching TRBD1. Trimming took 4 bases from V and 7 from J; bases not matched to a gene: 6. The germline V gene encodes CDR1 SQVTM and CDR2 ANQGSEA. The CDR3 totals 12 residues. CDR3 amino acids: CSVALGQVEAFF. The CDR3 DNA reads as TGCAGCGTTGCCCTCGGACAGGTTGAAGCTTTCTTT.

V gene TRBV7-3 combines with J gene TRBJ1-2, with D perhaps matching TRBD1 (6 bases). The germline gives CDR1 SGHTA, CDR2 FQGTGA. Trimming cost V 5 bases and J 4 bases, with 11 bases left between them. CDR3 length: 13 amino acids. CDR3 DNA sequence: TGTGCCAGCAGCCCGGGACAACTCTATGGCTACACCTTC. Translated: CASSPGQLYGYTF. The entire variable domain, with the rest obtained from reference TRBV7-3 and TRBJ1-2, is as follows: GAGVSQTPSNKVTEKGKYVELRCDPISGHTALYWYRQSLGQGPEFLIYFQGTGAADDSGLPNDRFFAVRPEGSVSTLKIQRTERGDSAVYLCASSPGQLYGYTFGSGTRLTVV.

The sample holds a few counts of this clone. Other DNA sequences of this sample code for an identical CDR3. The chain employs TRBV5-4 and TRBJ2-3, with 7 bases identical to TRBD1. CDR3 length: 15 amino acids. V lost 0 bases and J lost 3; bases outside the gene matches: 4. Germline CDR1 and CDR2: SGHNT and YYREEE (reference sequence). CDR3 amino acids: CASSLGQGPTDTQYF. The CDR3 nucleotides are TGTGCCAGCAGCTTGGGACAGGGACCTACAGATACGCAGTATTTT.

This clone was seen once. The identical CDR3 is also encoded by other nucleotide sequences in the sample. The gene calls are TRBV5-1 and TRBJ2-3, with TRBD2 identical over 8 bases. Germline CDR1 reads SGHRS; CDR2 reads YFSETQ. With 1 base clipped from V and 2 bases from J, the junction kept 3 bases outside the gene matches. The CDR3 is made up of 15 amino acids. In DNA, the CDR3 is TGCGCCAGCAGCTTGACTAGCGGCTACACAGATACGCAGTATTTT. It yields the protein CASSLTSGYTDTQYF.

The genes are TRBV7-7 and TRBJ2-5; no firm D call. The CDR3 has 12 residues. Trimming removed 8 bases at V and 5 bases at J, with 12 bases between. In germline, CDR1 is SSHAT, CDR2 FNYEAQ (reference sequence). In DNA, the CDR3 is TGTGCCAGCGGATCCTCTAGGGAGACCCAGTACTTC. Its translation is CASGSSRETQYF.

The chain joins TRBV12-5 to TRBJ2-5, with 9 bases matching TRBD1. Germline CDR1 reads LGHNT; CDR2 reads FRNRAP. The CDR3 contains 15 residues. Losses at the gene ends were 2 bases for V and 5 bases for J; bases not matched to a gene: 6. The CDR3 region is CASGLSGQGTETQYF. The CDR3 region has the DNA TGTGCTAGTGGTTTGTCGGGACAGGGTACCGAGACCCAGTACTTC.

The CDR3 loop is CASSPGAVQETQYF. The CDR3 region has the DNA TGTGCCAGCTCACCAGGGGCGGTCCAAGAGACCCAGTACTTC. V usage is TRBV18 and J usage is TRBJ2-5; D perhaps matches TRBD1 (5 bases). Trimming left V 2 bases short and J 1 base short, with 8 bases between. This CDR3 is built from 14 residues. Per the germline V gene, CDR1 is KGHSH and CDR2 is LQKENI.

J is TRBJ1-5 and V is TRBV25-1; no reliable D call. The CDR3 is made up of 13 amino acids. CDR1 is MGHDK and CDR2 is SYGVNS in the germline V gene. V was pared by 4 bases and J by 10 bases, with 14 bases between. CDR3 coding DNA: TGTGCCAGCAGTGGTAGGGAAAAGGGCCCCCAGCATTTT. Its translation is CASSGREKGPQHF. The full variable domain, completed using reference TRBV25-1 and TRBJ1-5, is EADIYQTPRYLVIGTGKKITLECSQTMGHDKMYWYQQDPGMELHLIHYSYGVNSTEKGDLSSESTVSRIRTEHFPLTLESARPSHTSQYLCASSGREKGPQHFGDGTRLSIL.

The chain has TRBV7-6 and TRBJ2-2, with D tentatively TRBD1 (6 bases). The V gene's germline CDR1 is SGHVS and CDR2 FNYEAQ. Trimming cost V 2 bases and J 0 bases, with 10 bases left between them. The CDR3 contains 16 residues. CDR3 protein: CASSLMQGPNTGELFF. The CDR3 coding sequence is TGTGCCAGCAGCTTAATGCAGGGGCCGAACACCGGGGAGCTGTTTTTT. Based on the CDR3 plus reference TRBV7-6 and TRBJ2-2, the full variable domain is GAGVSQSPRYKVTKRGQDVALRCDPISGHVSLYWYRQALGQGPEFLTYFNYEAQQDKSGLPNDRFSAERPEGSISTLTIQRTEQRDSAMYRCASSLMQGPNTGELFFGEGSRLTVL.